This TCR beta chain derives from a study of T cells in women clearing cervical HPV infection. Only in-frame clones appear in the TCRdb table, and some are missing; sequencing was by immunoSEQ multiplex PCR. Its table records about 24,000 clones. For this clone: The CDR3 is cut off 3 residues early in the read; its end comes from the germline J gene.

V was shortened by 2 bases and J by 5 bases, with 10 bases between the two germline ends. The germline CDR1 and CDR2 sequences are LNHDA and SQIVND (reference sequence). The CDR3 totals 14 residues. Sequenced sample: blood buffy coat. The source is a woman aged 18 to 75 with a cervical HPV16 infection that either progressed to CIN3+ or cleared (not recorded which). The gene calls are TRBV19 and TRBJ1-5; D ambiguous. CDR3 bases read: TGTGCCAGTAGTATATGGGCTCGCGATCAGCCC. This sequence encodes CASSIWARDQP. The CDR3 reads in full as CASSIWARDQPQHF. The entire variable domain, with the rest obtained from reference TRBV19 and TRBJ1-5, is as follows: DGGITQSPKYLFRKEGQNVTLSCEQNLNHDAMYWYRQDPGQGLRLIYYSQIVNDFQKGDIAEGYSVSREKKESFPLTVTSAQKNPTAFYLCASSIWARDQPQHFGDGTRLSIL.